This is a list of T cell receptor beta chains from one sample in a study of cytomegalovirus exposure and HLA in healthy donors. The protocol was immunoSEQ multiplex PCR, while the TCRdb copy is restricted to in-frame clones and leaves out a portion. The profile shows about 150,000 clones, roughly 87% of them singletons. Sequencing input: PBMCs. These receptors came from a woman aged 40 to 49 in good health and CMV-seronegative. CDR3s include the opening cysteine and the closing phenylalanine or tryptophan. The D gene is left open where the match is weak. The size of a clone is reported for some rows only, either as once, few or many, or as a class for expanded clones.

j_call: TRBJ1-6
clone_size: once
d_call: NA
v_call: TRBV6-1
cdr3_aa: CASSEDTVKYF
cdr3_nt: TGTGCCAGCAGTGAAGATACTGTAAAGTACTTT

j_call: TRBJ2-2
clone_size: NA
d_call: NA
v_call: TRBV28
cdr3_aa: CASSLGSTGELFF
cdr3_nt: TGTGCCAGCAGTTTAGGGAGCACCGGGGAGCTGTTTTTT

j_call: TRBJ1-6
clone_size: medium-sized
d_call: NA
v_call: TRBV5-6
cdr3_aa: CASSRQANSYNSPLHF
cdr3_nt: TGTGCCAGCAGCCGACAGGCCAACTCCTATAATTCACCCCTCCACTTT

j_call: TRBJ1-6
clone_size: NA
d_call: NA
v_call: TRBV6-1
cdr3_aa: CASSVTPRTYNSPLHF
cdr3_nt: TGTGCCAGCAGTGTAACACCCCGCACCTATAATTCACCCCTCCACTTT

j_call: TRBJ2-5
clone_size: NA
d_call: TRBD2
v_call: TRBV2
cdr3_aa: CASTGEAGVQTQYF
cdr3_nt: TGTGCCAGCACAGGAGAGGCGGGAGTGCAGACCCAGTACTTC

j_call: TRBJ1-2
clone_size: NA
d_call: NA
v_call: TRBV4-1
cdr3_aa: CASSQDPGRGYGYTF
cdr3_nt: TGCGCCAGCAGCCAAGATCCGGGTAGGGGCTATGGCTACACCTTC

j_call: TRBJ2-5
clone_size: NA
d_call: TRBD2
v_call: TRBV5-4
cdr3_aa: CASSRRVAGGETQYF
cdr3_nt: TGTGCCAGCAGCCGAAGGGTAGCGGGAGGGGAGACCCAGTACTTC

j_call: TRBJ2-7
clone_size: NA
d_call: TRBD1
v_call: TRBV6-5
cdr3_aa: CASSSPGQGHYEQYF
cdr3_nt: TGTGCCAGCAGTTCGCCGGGACAGGGACACTACGAGCAGTACTTC

j_call: TRBJ1-5
clone_size: NA
d_call: NA
v_call: TRBV7-8
cdr3_aa: CASSLIGGVSNQPQHF
cdr3_nt: TGTGCCAGCAGCTTAATCGGGGGGGTCAGCAATCAGCCCCAGCATTTT

j_call: TRBJ2-1
clone_size: few
d_call: TRBD2
v_call: TRBV5-5
cdr3_aa: CASSLSGSHNEQFF
cdr3_nt: TGTGCCAGCAGTCTTAGCGGGAGTCACAATGAGCAGTTCTTC

j_call: TRBJ2-7
clone_size: NA
d_call: NA
v_call: TRBV10-2
cdr3_aa: CASSESKSGHEQYF
cdr3_nt: TGCGCCAGCAGTGAGTCGAAGAGCGGACACGAGCAGTACTTC